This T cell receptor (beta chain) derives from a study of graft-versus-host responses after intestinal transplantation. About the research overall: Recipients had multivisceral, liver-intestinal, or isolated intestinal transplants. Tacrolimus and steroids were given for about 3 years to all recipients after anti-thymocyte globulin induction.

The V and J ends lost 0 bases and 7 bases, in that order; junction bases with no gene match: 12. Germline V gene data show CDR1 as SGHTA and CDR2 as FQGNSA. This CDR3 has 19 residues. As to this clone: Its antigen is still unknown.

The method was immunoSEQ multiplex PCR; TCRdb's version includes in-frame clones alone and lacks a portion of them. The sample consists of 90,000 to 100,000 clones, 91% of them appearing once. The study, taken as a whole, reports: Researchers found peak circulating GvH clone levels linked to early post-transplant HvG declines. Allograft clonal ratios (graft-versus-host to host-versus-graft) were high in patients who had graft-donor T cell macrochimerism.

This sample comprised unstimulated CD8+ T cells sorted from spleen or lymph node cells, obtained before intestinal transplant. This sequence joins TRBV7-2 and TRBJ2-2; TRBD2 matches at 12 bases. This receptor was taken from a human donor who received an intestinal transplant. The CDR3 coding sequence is TGTGCCAGCAGCTTAGCCGGGGTTCTAGCGGGGGGGCGAATCGGGGAGCTGTTTTTT. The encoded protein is CASSLAGVLAGGRIGELFF. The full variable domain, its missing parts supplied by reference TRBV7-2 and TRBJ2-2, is GAGVSQSPSNKVTEKGKDVELRCDPISGHTALYWYRQSLGQGLEFLIYFQGNSAPDKSGLPSDRFSAERTGGSVSTLTIQRTQQEDSAVYLCASSLAGVLAGGRIGELFFGEGSRLTVL.